Each of the 14 T cell receptor beta chains below was sequenced from the same sample in a study of cytomegalovirus exposure and HLA in healthy donors. In the PCR, 60 Vbeta and 13 Jbeta primers were used. Sequencing was performed with immunoSEQ multiplex PCR; in TCRdb, only in-frame clones are kept and a portion is missing. Found here are 100,000 to 150,000 clones, approximately 81% of them singletons; the top ten hold 2% to 2.5%. The sequenced sample was PBMCs. The receptor source for this set is a woman aged 40 to 50 in good health and CMV-seronegative.

The rearrangement uses TRBV6-5 and TRBJ2-5; D may be TRBD2 (6 bases). Matching the DNA end better, TRBJ2-7 makes the J call doubtful. The CDR3 runs to 13 residues. Germline CDR1 is MNHEY and CDR2 is SVGAGI. The CDR3 DNA reads TGTGCCAGCAGTTATACTAGCTACCACGAGCAGTACTTC. As protein: CASSYTSYHEQYF.

The genes are TRBV9 and TRBJ2-3; tentatively, D is TRBD1 (5 bases). V was trimmed by 0 bases and J by 4 bases, leaving 15 bases between them. The CDR3 is 16 amino acids. Germline V gene lookup returns CDR1 SGDLS and CDR2 YYNGEE. This CDR3 is CASSVAQGIVSDTQYF. The CDR3 DNA reads as TGTGCCAGCAGCGTAGCGCAGGGTATTGTTTCAGATACGCAGTATTTT.

This rearrangement joins TRBV10-3 to TRBJ2-1, with D tentatively TRBD1 (7 bases). This CDR3 has 14 amino acids. V was cut by 2 bases and J by 4 bases, with 9 bases left in between. Germline values: CDR1 ENHRY, CDR2 SYGVKD. The CDR3 nucleotides are TGTGCCATCAGTGAGGCGGGACAGTACAATGAGCAGTTCTTC. Its protein is CAISEAGQYNEQFF.

J is TRBJ2-1 and V is TRBV2, with a weak D call TRBD2 (5 bases). V was trimmed by 2 bases and J by 12 bases, leaving 8 bases between them. The CDR3 sequence is 11 residues long. The germline gives CDR1 SNHLY, CDR2 FYNNEI. DNA for the CDR3: TGTGCCAGCAGTGAAAGAAGCGGGCAGTTCTTC. The encoded protein is CASSERSGQFF.

This clone has only one observation. CDR3 bases: TGTGCCAGCACCCCAGGATTGAACTATGGCTACACCTTC. It yields the protein CASTPGLNYGYTF. The chain combines TRBV21-1 with TRBJ1-2; TRBD1 is the table's D call, not checked against the DNA. TRBV21-1 is an annotated pseudogene. CDR3 length: 13 residues.

The CDR3 region has the DNA TGTGCCAGCAGTTACTCGGAGGCTAGCGGACGACTGGAGCAGTACTTC. Amino acids: CASSYSEASGRLEQYF. The chain uses TRBV6-5 and TRBJ2-7; 7 positions agree with TRBD2. Losses at the gene ends were 0 bases for V and 7 bases for J; bases not matched to a gene: 12. This CDR3 has 16 residues. Germline CDR1 is MNHEY and CDR2 is SVGAGI.

This sequence joins TRBV2 and TRBJ1-1; 8 bases match TRBD1. The CDR3 spans 12 residues. The junction had 2 bases not matched to a gene; V was cut back by 8 bases and J by 3 bases. The germline V gene has CDR1 SNHLY and CDR2 FYNNEI. The DNA of the CDR3 is TGTGCCAGCGGACAGGGCTACACTGAAGCTTTCTTT. Amino acid sequence: CASGQGYTEAFF.

V usage is TRBV4-2 and J usage is TRBJ1-4, with 7 bases fitting TRBD1. Germline CDR1 reads LGHNA; CDR2 reads YNFKEQ. The CDR3 consists of 15 residues. V shed 1 base, J shed 4 bases, and the junction held 3 bases outside the gene matches. The CDR3 DNA sequence: TGTGCCAGCAGCCAAGGTCAGGGGGATAATGAAAAACTGTTTTTT. This encodes CASSQGQGDNEKLFF.

CDR3 loop: CASSLVSQVNTEAFF. CDR3 nucleotide sequence: TGTGCCAGCAGCTTAGTGTCTCAGGTGAACACTGAAGCTTTCTTT. The rearrangement uses TRBV7-8 and TRBJ1-1, with unresolved D. Germline values: CDR1 SGHVS, CDR2 FQNEAQ. Trimming took 1 base from V and 0 from J, leaving 9 bases between them. This CDR3 region has 15 residues.

The chain employs TRBV7-3 and TRBJ2-3; D is undetermined. With 2 bases removed from V and 4 bases from J, the gap between germline ends came to 7 bases. The CDR3 covers 13 residues. Looked up from germline, CDR1 is SGHTA and CDR2 is FQGTGA. The CDR3 reads CASSLFTADTQYF. The CDR3 DNA is TGTGCCAGCAGCTTATTTACGGCAGATACGCAGTATTTT.

This chain uses TRBV18 with TRBJ1-2, with D possibly TRBD1 on 6 matching bases. This CDR3 is 13 amino acids long. Trimming stripped 4 bases from V and 6 bases from J, with 12 bases between. Germline CDR1 is KGHSH and CDR2 is LQKENI. The CDR3 DNA is TGTGCCAGCTCACGCGAAGGGGGTAATGGCTACACCTTC. It specifies CASSREGGNGYTF.

The chain carries TRBV15 and TRBJ1-3, with a weak D call TRBD1 (5 bases). The ends were cut back, 0 bases at V and 0 bases at J, with 12 bases in the middle. Germline V gene sequence: CDR1 LNHNV, CDR2 YYDKDF (reference sequence). The CDR3 covers 17 residues. DNA of the CDR3: TGTGCCACCAGCAGAGATCAGCCTACAGGCTCTGGAAACACCATATATTTT. It specifies CATSRDQPTGSGNTIYF.

V and J are TRBV28 and TRBJ2-1; 12 nucleotides match TRBD2. Germline V gene data show CDR1 as MDHEN and CDR2 as SYDVKM. V lost 4 bases and J lost 5; bases outside the gene matches: 6. The CDR3 has 16 residues. The CDR3 region is CASSSWTSGKHNEQFF. The CDR3 DNA reads as TGTGCCAGCAGTTCCTGGACTAGCGGGAAACACAATGAGCAGTTCTTC.

The V and J genes are TRBV7-8 and TRBJ1-1; 7 bases are a match to TRBD1. Germline V lookup: CDR1 SGHVS, CDR2 FQNEAQ. Trimming at V came to 4 bases and at J to 0 bases, leaving 8 bases not matched to a gene. The CDR3 loop spans 16 amino acids. The CDR3 DNA follows: TGTGCCAGCAGCTCCCTGGGACAGTTCATGAACACTGAAGCTTTCTTT. It yields the protein CASSSLGQFMNTEAFF. Variable domain in full (rest from reference TRBV7-8 and TRBJ1-1): GAGVSQSPRYKVAKRGQDVALRCDPISGHVSLFWYQQALGQGPEFLTYFQNEAQLDKSGLPSDRFFAERPEGSVSTLKIQRTQQEDSAVYLCASSSLGQFMNTEAFFGQGTRLTVV.